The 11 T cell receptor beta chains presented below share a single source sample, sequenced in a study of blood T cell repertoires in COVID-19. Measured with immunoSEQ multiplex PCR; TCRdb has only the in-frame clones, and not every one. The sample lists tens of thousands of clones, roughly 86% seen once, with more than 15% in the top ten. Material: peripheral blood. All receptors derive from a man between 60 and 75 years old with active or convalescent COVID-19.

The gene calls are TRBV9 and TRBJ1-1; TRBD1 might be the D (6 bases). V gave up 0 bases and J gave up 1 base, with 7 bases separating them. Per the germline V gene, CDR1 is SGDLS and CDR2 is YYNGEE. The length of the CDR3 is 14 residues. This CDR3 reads CASSVGTANTEAFF. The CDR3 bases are TGTGCCAGCAGCGTAGGGACAGCGAACACTGAAGCTTTCTTT.

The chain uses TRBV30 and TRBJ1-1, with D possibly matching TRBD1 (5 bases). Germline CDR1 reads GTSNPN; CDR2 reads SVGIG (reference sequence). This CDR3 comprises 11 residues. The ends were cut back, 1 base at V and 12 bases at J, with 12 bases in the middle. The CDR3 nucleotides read TGTGCCTGGAGTGCCCGGGACTATCCTTTCTTT. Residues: CAWSARDYPFF.

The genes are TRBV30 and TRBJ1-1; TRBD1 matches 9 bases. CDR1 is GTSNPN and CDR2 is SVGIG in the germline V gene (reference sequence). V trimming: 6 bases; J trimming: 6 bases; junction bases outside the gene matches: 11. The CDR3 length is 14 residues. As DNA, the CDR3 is TGTGCCTGTACAGGGGGCTGGGGAAGACCTGAAGCTTTCTTT. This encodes CACTGGWGRPEAFF.

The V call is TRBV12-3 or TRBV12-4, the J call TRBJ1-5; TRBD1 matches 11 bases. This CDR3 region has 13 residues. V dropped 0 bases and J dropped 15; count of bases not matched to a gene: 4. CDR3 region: CASSLARTGGLHF. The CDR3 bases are TGTGCCAGCAGTTTAGCCCGGACAGGGGGCTTGCATTTT.

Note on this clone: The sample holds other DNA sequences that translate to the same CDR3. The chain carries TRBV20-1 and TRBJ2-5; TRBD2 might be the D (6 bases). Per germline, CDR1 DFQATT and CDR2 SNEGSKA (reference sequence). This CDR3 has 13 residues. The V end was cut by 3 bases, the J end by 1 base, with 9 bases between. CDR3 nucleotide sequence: TGCAGTGCTAGTCTTAGCGGCCAAGAGACCCAGTACTTC. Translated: CSASLSGQETQYF.

Here the CDR3 DNA reads TGTGCCAGCAGAAACTCCATCGAGGAGACCCAGTACTTC. This codes for CASRNSIEETQYF. V and J are TRBV6-5 and TRBJ2-5; D is unclear. CDR3 length: 13 residues. The V gene's germline CDR1 is MNHEY and CDR2 SVGAGI. V dropped 6 bases and J dropped 5 bases, with 13 bases sitting between them.

In nucleotides, the CDR3 is TGTGCCAGCAGCTTAAACAGGGGCGCTTATTCACCCCTCCACTTT. Translated: CASSLNRGAYSPLHF. The chain is built from TRBV7-3 and TRBJ1-6, with 7 nucleotides matching TRBD1. Trimming removed 1 base from V and 8 bases from J; junction bases left unmatched: 5. CDR3 size: 15 residues. Germline CDR1 and CDR2: SGHTA and FQGTGA. The full variable domain, rest sourced from reference TRBV7-3 and TRBJ1-6, is GAGVSQTPSNKVTEKGKYVELRCDPISGHTALYWYRQSLGQGPEFLIYFQGTGAADDSGLPNDRFFAVRPEGSVSTLKIQRTERGDSAVYLCASSLNRGAYSPLHFGNGTRLTVT.

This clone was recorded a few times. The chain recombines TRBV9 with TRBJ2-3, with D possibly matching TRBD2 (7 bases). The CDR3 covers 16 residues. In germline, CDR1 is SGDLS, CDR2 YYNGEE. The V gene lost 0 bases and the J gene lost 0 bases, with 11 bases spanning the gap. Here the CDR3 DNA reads TGTGCCAGCAGCGTAGGGGCGGGGGCCAGCACAGATACGCAGTATTTT. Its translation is CASSVGAGASTDTQYF.

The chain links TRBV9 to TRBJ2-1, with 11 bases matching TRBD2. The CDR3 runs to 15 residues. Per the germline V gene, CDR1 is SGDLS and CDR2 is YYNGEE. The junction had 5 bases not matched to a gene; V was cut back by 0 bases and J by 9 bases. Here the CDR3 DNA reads TGTGCCAGCAGCGTAGTAGCGGGGGGGCCGAGTGAGCAGTTCTTC. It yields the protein CASSVVAGGPSEQFF. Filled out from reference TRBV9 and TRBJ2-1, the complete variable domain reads DSGVTQTPKHLITATGQRVTLRCSPRSGDLSVYWYQQSLDQGLQFLIQYYNGEERAKGNILERFSAQQFPDLHSELNLSSLELGDSALYFCASSVVAGGPSEQFFGPGTRLTVL.

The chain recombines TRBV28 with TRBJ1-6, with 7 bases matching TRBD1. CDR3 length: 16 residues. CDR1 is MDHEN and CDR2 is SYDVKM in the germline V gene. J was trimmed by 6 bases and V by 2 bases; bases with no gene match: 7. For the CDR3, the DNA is TGTGCCAGCAGTTTAGACGCGACAGGGCCTAATTCACCCCTCCACTTT. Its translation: CASSLDATGPNSPLHF. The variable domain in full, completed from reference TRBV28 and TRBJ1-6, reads DVKVTQSSRYLVKRTGEKVFLECVQDMDHENMFWYRQDPGLGLRLIYFSYDVKMKEKGDIPEGYSVSREKKERFSLILESASTNQTSMYLCASSLDATGPNSPLHFGNGTRLTVT.

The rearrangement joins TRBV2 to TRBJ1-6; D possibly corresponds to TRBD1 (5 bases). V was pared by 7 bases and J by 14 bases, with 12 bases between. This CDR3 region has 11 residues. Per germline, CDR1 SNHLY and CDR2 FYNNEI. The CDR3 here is CASTTGLTLHF. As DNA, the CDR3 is TGTGCCAGCACTACAGGCCTGACCCTCCACTTT.